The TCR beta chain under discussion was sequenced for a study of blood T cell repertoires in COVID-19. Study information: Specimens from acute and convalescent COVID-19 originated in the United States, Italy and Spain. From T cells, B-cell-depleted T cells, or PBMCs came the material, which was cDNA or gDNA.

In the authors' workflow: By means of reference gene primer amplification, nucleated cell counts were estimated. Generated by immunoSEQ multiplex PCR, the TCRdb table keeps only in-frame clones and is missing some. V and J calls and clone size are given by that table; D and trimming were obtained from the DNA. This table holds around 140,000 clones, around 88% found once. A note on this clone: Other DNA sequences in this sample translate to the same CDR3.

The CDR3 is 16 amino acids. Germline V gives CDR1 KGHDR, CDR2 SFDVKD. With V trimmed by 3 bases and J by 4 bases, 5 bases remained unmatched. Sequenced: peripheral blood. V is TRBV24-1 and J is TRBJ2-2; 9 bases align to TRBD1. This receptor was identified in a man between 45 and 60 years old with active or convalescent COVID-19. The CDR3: CATSDPGTGTTGELFF. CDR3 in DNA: TGTGCCACCAGTGATCCTGGGACAGGGACCACCGGGGAGCTGTTTTTT.